Following are 2 T cell receptor beta chains from one sample sequenced in a study of cytomegalovirus exposure and HLA in healthy donors (dated by TCRdb to the late 2010s). Receptors were amplified or captured by the immunoSEQ multiplex PCR assay. A mixture of 60 forward primers for TCR Vbeta segments and 13 reverse primers for TCR Jbeta segments was used in the multiplex PCR. TCRdb limited this immuneACCESS table to in-frame rearrangements with V and J called. A share of clones is missing; checked studies link under half to unresolved V genes, and the rest is unexplained. The sample table contains under 250,000 clones; only one count was recorded for around four fifths of them. The ten biggest clones cover 3.5% to 4% of the sample. The source material was PBMCs. These receptors were taken from a male donor in good health and CMV-seronegative.

The chain recombines TRBV9 with TRBJ2-2, with TRBD2 matching over 7 bases. The CDR3 is made up of 15 amino acids. V trimming: 6 bases; J trimming: 4 bases; junction bases outside the gene matches: 9. Germline assignment: CDR1 SGDLS and CDR2 YYNGEE. The CDR3 DNA follows: TGTGCCAGCACCCCCGGGGGGACGGGCACCGGGGAGCTGTTTTTT. Protein: CASTPGGTGTGELFF.

This clone was counted once. V gene TRBV10-1 combines with J gene TRBJ2-5; perhaps TRBD2 as D (6 bases). This CDR3 is built from 14 residues. V was cut by 3 bases and J by 4 bases, with 12 bases left in between. Germline V gene lookup returns CDR1 WNHNN and CDR2 SYGVQD (reference sequence). In nucleotides, the CDR3 is TGCGCCAGCAGTGATGGAGGGGCCGGAGAGACCCAGTACTTC. This translates into CASSDGGAGETQYF.